Following are 32 T cell receptor beta chains from one sample sequenced in a study of response to subunit inactivated influenza vaccine. TCRdb passed the RT-PCR reads through MiXCR, listing each CDR3 protein once. The sample holds around 850,000 distinct CDR3 sequences, roughly 18% seen once. The sequenced sample was PBMCs from blood, obtained more than 4 days after vaccination. All receptors derive from a man between 45 and 60 years old who received an inactivated influenza vaccine.

This clonotype was detected many times. The V and J genes are TRBV12-3 or TRBV12-4 and TRBJ2-1; no clear D gene. V lost 4 bases, J lost 8 bases, and 3 bases lay in between. The CDR3 has 10 amino acids. The CDR3 DNA is TGTGCCAGCAGTTCGTATGAGCAGTTCTTC. This encodes CASSSYEQFF.

The rearrangement uses TRBV28 and TRBJ1-3; no clear D gene. CDR1 is MDHEN, CDR2 SYDVKM, per germline. Trimming stripped 3 bases from V and 0 bases from J, with 9 bases between. The CDR3 has 15 amino acids. CDR3 residues: CASSFIGNSGNTIYF. The CDR3 nucleotides read TGTGCCAGCAGTTTCATAGGGAACTCTGGAAACACCATATATTTT.

The chain carries TRBV6-1 and TRBJ2-1; tentatively, D is TRBD1 or TRBD2 (6 bases each). Germline V gene lookup returns CDR1 MNHNS and CDR2 SASEGT. The germline V and J ends were trimmed by 6 bases and 6 bases, with 12 bases remaining between them. CDR3 size: 13 residues. The DNA of the CDR3 is TGTGCCAGCAGCCGGGGGCCTCTCAATGAGCAGTTCTTC. This gives the protein CASSRGPLNEQFF.

The table lists this clonotype with a few counts. The chain employs TRBV20-1 and TRBJ1-5, with unresolved D. Trimming took off 4 bases at V and 4 bases at J, with 11 bases between the two ends. The CDR3 is made up of 13 amino acids. Germline V gene data show CDR1 as DFQATT and CDR2 as SNEGSKA (reference sequence). The CDR3 DNA is TGCAGTGCTACCGAGACGGTTAATCAGCCCCAGCATTTT. Its protein product is CSATETVNQPQHF.

This clonotype was found many times. V usage is TRBV27 and J usage is TRBJ2-7, with 11 bases fitting TRBD2. J lost 2 bases, V lost 5 bases, and 5 bases had no gene match. This CDR3 comprises 15 residues. CDR1 and CDR2 (germline): MNHEY, SMNVEV (reference sequence). The CDR3 spells CASSTGTSGTYEQYF. The CDR3 DNA reads TGTGCCAGCAGTACCGGGACTAGCGGAACCTACGAGCAGTACTTC.

The gene calls are TRBV5-5 and TRBJ2-5, with 12 bases that match TRBD1. The V and J ends lost 3 bases and 4 bases, in that order; junction bases with no gene match: 1. Germline V lookup: CDR1 SGHKS, CDR2 YYEKEE (reference sequence). This CDR3 has 14 amino acids. The CDR3 protein is CASSWDRGPETQYF. The CDR3 DNA sequence: TGTGCCAGCAGCTGGGACAGGGGGCCAGAGACCCAGTACTTC.

This clonotype has a handful of counts. The chain recombines TRBV5-1 with TRBJ1-1; D ambiguous. Per the germline V gene, CDR1 is SGHRS and CDR2 is YFSETQ. The V end lost 4 bases, the J end lost 8 bases, and 15 bases lay between the germline ends. The CDR3 is made up of 13 amino acids. The CDR3 sequence: CASSPSSTIEAFF. CDR3 nucleotides: TGCGCCAGCAGCCCGAGCAGTACGATCGAAGCTTTCTTT.

The V call is TRBV20-1, the J call TRBJ2-5, with 9 bases fitting TRBD2. Looked up from germline, CDR1 is DFQATT and CDR2 is SNEGSKA (reference sequence). The CDR3 totals 15 residues. The ends lost 0 bases at V and 1 base at J; junction bases unmatched: 3. CDR3 DNA: TGCAGTGCTAGAGATAGCGGGGGTGTCCAAGAGACCCAGTACTTC. Residues: CSARDSGGVQETQYF.

This chain links TRBV14 with TRBJ2-1, with 9 bases aligning to TRBD2. Germline CDR1 reads SGHDN; CDR2 reads FVKESK. Unmatched junction bases numbered 7, after V lost 0 bases and J lost 10 bases. The CDR3 has 15 residues. The CDR3 here is CASSQDRGTSREQFF. DNA for the CDR3: TGTGCCAGCAGCCAAGATCGGGGGACTAGCAGGGAGCAGTTCTTC. The full variable domain, rest sourced from reference TRBV14 and TRBJ2-1, is EAGVTQFPSHSVIEKGQTVTLRCDPISGHDNLYWYRRVMGKEIKFLLHFVKESKQDESGMPNNRFLAERTGGTYSTLKVQPAELEDSGVYFCASSQDRGTSREQFFGPGTRLTVL.

The chain combines TRBV20-1 with TRBJ2-7; TRBD2 is a possible D gene (6 bases). Between the trimmed V and J ends, which lost 8 bases and 1 base, there was a span of 15 bases. Germline V gives CDR1 DFQATT, CDR2 SNEGSKA (reference sequence). This CDR3 comprises 13 residues. CDR3 DNA sequence: TGCAGTTCTGGGCCCGGGACTTCCTACGAGCAGTACTTC. Translating it yields CSSGPGTSYEQYF.

In this sample, this clonotype turned up a few times. The gene calls are TRBV20-1 and TRBJ2-7; TRBD1 might be the D (6 bases). The CDR3 length is 14 residues. In germline, CDR1 is DFQATT, CDR2 SNEGSKA (reference sequence). The ends were cut back, 0 bases at V and 1 base at J, with 10 bases in the middle. The CDR3 DNA reads TGCAGTGCTAGAGACAGGGACAATTCCTACGAGCAGTACTTC. Translation gives CSARDRDNSYEQYF.

The rearrangement links TRBV5-1 to TRBJ2-7; possibly TRBD2 for D (6 bases). The CDR3 is 17 residues long. V lost 0 bases, J lost 4 bases, and 20 bases lay in between. Germline CDR1 and CDR2: SGHRS and YFSETQ. The CDR3 region is CASSLGSTSPTPYEQYF. The CDR3 DNA follows: TGCGCCAGCAGCTTGGGATCTACTAGCCCAACTCCTTACGAGCAGTACTTC.

In this sample, this clonotype turned up a few times. The chain couples TRBV29-1 to TRBJ1-1; D is undetermined. This CDR3 comprises 12 residues. V gave up 6 bases and J gave up 1 base, with 9 bases separating them. Germline V gene data show CDR1 as SQVTM and CDR2 as ANQGSEA. The CDR3 loop is CSVHQANTEAFF. DNA of the CDR3: TGCAGCGTGCACCAGGCGAACACTGAAGCTTTCTTT.

This rearrangement joins TRBV12-3 or TRBV12-4 to TRBJ1-4, with D maybe TRBD1 (5 bases). CDR3 length equals 11 residues. V dropped 5 bases and J dropped 11 bases, with 9 bases sitting between them. The CDR3 bases are TGTGCCAGCAGTGCCCGGGGGAAACTGTTTTTT. Amino acid sequence: CASSARGKLFF.

The chain combines TRBV20-1 with TRBJ2-4; 16 bases are shared with TRBD2. Looked up from germline, CDR1 is DFQATT and CDR2 is SNEGSKA (reference sequence). This CDR3 has 19 residues. After removal of 0 bases from V and 1 base from J, the junction contained 6 bases not matched to a gene. CDR3 loop: CSARDGTSGGARAKNIQYF. The CDR3 DNA follows: TGCAGTGCTAGAGATGGGACTAGCGGGGGGGCGCGTGCCAAAAACATTCAGTACTTC.

This sequence joins TRBV4-1 and TRBJ1-2; D gene ambiguous. Germline V gives CDR1 MGHRA, CDR2 YSYEKL. V lost 4 bases and J lost 4, with 16 bases in between. The CDR3 runs to 15 residues. This chain's CDR3 is CASSPSDAEAYGYTF. In DNA, the CDR3 is TGCGCCAGCAGCCCCTCGGACGCGGAGGCCTATGGCTACACCTTC.

This clonotype was recorded a few times. The rearrangement uses TRBV5-1 and TRBJ2-7; D is perhaps TRBD1 (6 bases). Germline CDR1 SGHRS, CDR2 YFSETQ. The CDR3 runs to 14 residues. Deletions cut 4 bases from V and 2 bases from J, with 13 bases between. The CDR3 bases are TGCGCCAGCAGCCCGGGCAGGGGAACCTACGAGCAGTACTTC. Its protein product is CASSPGRGTYEQYF.

This clonotype was picked up a small number of times. The chain couples TRBV29-1 to TRBJ2-7, with 7 bases fitting TRBD1. The V and J ends lost 1 base and 4 bases, in that order; junction bases with no gene match: 4. This CDR3 is 13 amino acids long. Germline V gene lookup returns CDR1 SQVTM and CDR2 ANQGSEA. The CDR3 sequence: CSVEGDRPYEQYF. The CDR3 DNA follows: TGCAGCGTTGAAGGGGACAGACCTTACGAGCAGTACTTC.

This clonotype was counted between two and nine times. The CDR3: CASSYRTGSGNTIYF. For the CDR3, the DNA is TGTGCCAGCAGTTACCGGACAGGGTCTGGAAACACCATATATTTT. The J gene is TRBJ1-3, the V gene TRBV6-5, with TRBD1 matching over 8 bases. CDR1 and CDR2 from the germline V gene are MNHEY and SVGAGI. The CDR3 runs to 15 residues. The V gene end was trimmed by 2 bases and the J gene end by 1 base; junction bases not matched to a gene: 1.

This sequence joins TRBV11-1 and TRBJ2-1; TRBD1 might be the D (5 bases). Per the germline V gene, CDR1 is SGHAT and CDR2 is FQDESV (reference sequence). The V end was cut by 4 bases, the J end by 0 bases, with 19 bases between. The CDR3 length is 18 residues. The CDR3 loop is CASSSNLRASSSYNEQFF. The CDR3 region has the DNA TGTGCCAGCAGCTCTAACCTCAGGGCTTCGAGCTCCTACAATGAGCAGTTCTTC.

The table lists this clonotype with a few counts. This rearrangement joins TRBV5-6 to TRBJ2-3, with D tentatively TRBD1 or TRBD2 (5 bases each). Germline-derived CDR1 and CDR2 are SGHDT and YYEEEE. The CDR3 is 14 residues long. The ends were cut back, 4 bases at V and 6 bases at J, with 15 bases in the middle. The CDR3, as DNA: TGTGCCAGCAGCCGGGACCTGGGCGTGGATACGCAGTATTTT. As protein: CASSRDLGVDTQYF.

V and J are TRBV7-8 and TRBJ2-7, with 7 bases matching TRBD1. V lost 1 base and J lost 2; bases outside the gene matches: 11. The CDR3 spans 17 residues. Germline-derived CDR1 and CDR2 are SGHVS and FQNEAQ. Here the CDR3 DNA reads TGTGCCAGCAGCTTAGGGCCTTTTAGGACAGGCACCTACGAGCAGTACTTC. Its translation: CASSLGPFRTGTYEQYF. Drawing the rest from reference TRBV7-8 and TRBJ2-7, the complete variable domain is GAGVSQSPRYKVAKRGQDVALRCDPISGHVSLFWYQQALGQGPEFLTYFQNEAQLDKSGLPSDRFFAERPEGSVSTLKIQRTQQEDSAVYLCASSLGPFRTGTYEQYFGPGTRLTVT.

The chain has TRBV4-2 and TRBJ1-6; D ambiguous. The CDR3 consists of 14 residues. CDR1 LGHNA and CDR2 YNFKEQ come from the germline V gene. V was trimmed by 0 bases and J by 8 bases, leaving 8 bases between them. CDR3 sequence reads: CASSQEVRDSPLHF. CDR3 in DNA: TGTGCCAGCAGCCAAGAGGTGCGGGATTCACCCCTCCACTTT.

CDR3 coding DNA: TGCAGTGCCAATAGAGCGGGAGCGTTCTACGAGCAGTACTTC. Translated: CSANRAGAFYEQYF. This chain links TRBV20-1 with TRBJ2-7; 8 nucleotides match TRBD2. The junction had 10 bases not matched to a gene; V was cut back by 6 bases and J by 3 bases. The CDR3 extends over 14 amino acids. Looked up from germline, CDR1 is DFQATT and CDR2 is SNEGSKA (reference sequence).

This sequence joins TRBV24-1 and TRBJ2-1, with D tentatively TRBD2 (6 bases). Germline values: CDR1 KGHDR, CDR2 SFDVKD. The CDR3 is made up of 16 amino acids. V lost 7 bases and J lost 4, with 19 bases in between. CDR3 amino acids: CATSELGSGSYNEQFF. The CDR3 DNA follows: TGTGCCACCAGCGAGCTCGGTAGCGGATCATACAATGAGCAGTTCTTC.

The V gene is TRBV30, the J gene TRBJ2-5; D possibly corresponds to TRBD2 (6 bases). V was shortened by 1 base and J by 2 bases, with 11 bases between the two germline ends. The V gene's germline CDR1 is GTSNPN and CDR2 SVGIG (reference sequence). CDR3 length: 14 amino acids. The CDR3 sequence is CAWSGGTTQETQYF. CDR3 in DNA: TGTGCCTGGAGTGGCGGGACCACACAAGAGACCCAGTACTTC.

V usage is TRBV7-6 and J usage is TRBJ2-1; D remains ambiguous. The CDR3 contains 15 residues. V was cut by 2 bases and J by 0 bases, with 8 bases left in between. The V gene's germline CDR1 is SGHVS and CDR2 FNYEAQ. The CDR3 is CASSLIVASYNEQFF. The CDR3, as DNA: TGTGCCAGCAGCTTAATAGTAGCCTCCTACAATGAGCAGTTCTTC. The variable domain in full, with the rest retrieved from reference TRBV7-6 and TRBJ2-1, is GAGVSQSPRYKVTKRGQDVALRCDPISGHVSLYWYRQALGQGPEFLTYFNYEAQQDKSGLPNDRFSAERPEGSISTLTIQRTEQRDSAMYRCASSLIVASYNEQFFGPGTRLTVL.

With respect to this clonotype: One junction end does not reproduce the germline sequence, and a read error may be involved. This sequence joins TRBV7-2 and TRBJ2-5; TRBD2 might be the D (6 bases). The CDR3 length is 13 residues. Germline V CDR1 and CDR2: SGHTA, FQGNSA. The DNA of the CDR3 is TGTGCCAGCAGCTCGGGGGTACAAGAGGCCCAGTACTTC. It is translated as CASSSGVQEAQYF.

In this sample, this clonotype turned up many times. The chain employs TRBV29-1 and TRBJ2-1; 7 bases match TRBD1. CDR3 length equals 17 residues. Trimming cost V 2 bases and J 0 bases; bases outside gene matches: 10. The germline gives CDR1 SQVTM, CDR2 ANQGSEA. CDR3 DNA: TGCAGCGTTGAATGGCGTACGGCAGGGGGCTCCTACAATGAGCAGTTCTTC. It is translated as CSVEWRTAGGSYNEQFF.

This clonotype has more than one count but fewer than ten. The chain joins TRBV18 to TRBJ2-7; D not certain. CDR1 is KGHSH, CDR2 LQKENI, per germline. V was trimmed by 2 bases and J by 6 bases, leaving 11 bases between them. The CDR3 totals 13 residues. CDR3 DNA sequence: TGTGCCAGCTCACCATCCCCAGGTGGCGAGCAGTACTTC. The encoded protein is CASSPSPGGEQYF.

The rearrangement links TRBV4-3 to TRBJ1-5, with D possibly TRBD1 on 6 matching bases. The V end was cut by 0 bases, the J end by 6 bases, with 18 bases between. Germline CDR1 reads LGHNA; CDR2 reads YSLEER. The CDR3 length is 17 residues. Written as DNA, the CDR3 is TGCGCCAGCAGCCAAGACTACAAAATGGGGGCCGGTCAGCCCCAGCATTTT. Translation gives CASSQDYKMGAGQPQHF.

This clonotype appeared a few times. The chain couples TRBV20-1 to TRBJ2-3; 12 bases line up with TRBD2. The CDR3 loop spans 16 amino acids. Germline assignment: CDR1 DFQATT and CDR2 SNEGSKA (reference sequence). The CDR3 sequence: CRTGWTSGTITDTQYF. The CDR3 bases are TGCAGAACGGGGTGGACTAGCGGGACGATCACAGATACGCAGTATTTT.